The present TCR beta chain was sequenced within a study of CD8+ T cells in alopecia areata. Study-wide context: Treated patients took oral tofacitinib at 5 to 10 mg twice daily. The protocol delivered tofacitinib for 6 to 18 months, then withdrew it for 6 months.

The table lists this clone with a few counts. Antigen specificity is unknown. Treatment specified: oral pan-JAK inhibitor, 5-10 mg twice daily. cDNA prepared by RNA extraction and subsequent reverse transcription served as the template for sequencing. Profiling relied on immunoSEQ multiplex PCR, and the TCRdb table lists in-frame clones only, not all of them. The sample records about 210,000 clones, approximately 72% being singletons. Study outcomes and limitations: Treatment with tofacitinib significantly lowered scalp clonality and reduced expanded CD8+ clones among the top 100.

The CDR3 has 14 residues. CDR1 and CDR2 from the germline V gene are GTSNPN and SVGIG (reference sequence). V shed 4 bases and J 7 bases; nucleotides not matched to a gene: 7. The clonotype originates from a human donor with alopecia areata. This specimen consisted of CD4+ T cells sorted from blood, obtained at roughly week 45, from a patient treated with tofacitinib. This sequence joins TRBV30 and TRBJ1-6, with 7 bases fitting TRBD1. The CDR3: CAWNTGVGNSPLHF. Here the CDR3 DNA reads TGTGCCTGGAATACAGGGGTCGGGAATTCACCCCTCCACTTT.